Shown below are 27 T cell receptor beta chains from a single sample sequenced in a study of molecular identifiers for immune sequencing clone quantification. TCRdb recomputed calls from the PCR reads with MiXCR, one row per CDR3 protein. Altogether about 640,000 distinct CDR3 sequences are present, 15% to 20% being singletons, with the ten largest covering 0.85% to 0.9%. The sample taken for sequencing was naive CD8+ T cells from blood, with Jurkat cell RNA spiked in. Described subset: FACS-sorted CD8+CD4-CCR7+CD45RA+ naive T cells. The receptor set was obtained from a human donor in good health. Some libraries in this study had Jurkat cell RNA spiked in.

This clonotype showed up many times. The chain is built from TRBV27 and TRBJ1-5; no clear D. V shed 6 bases and J shed 6 bases, with 9 bases lying between them. The length of the CDR3 is 12 residues. In germline, CDR1 is MNHEY, CDR2 SMNVEV (reference sequence). CDR3 nucleotide sequence: TGTGCCAGCAGCCTCCCCGGTCAGCCCCAGCATTTT. It yields the protein CASSLPGQPQHF.

In regard to this clonotype: A much larger clone lies one base from this, so it may be a read error. DNA of the CDR3: TGTGCCAGCACCGGGGGGGGGTCATCTAATGAAAAACTGTTTTTT. It codes for CASTGGGSSNEKLFF. This chain connects TRBV2 to TRBJ1-4; D perhaps matches TRBD1 (5 bases). This CDR3 contains 15 residues. Germline lookup yields CDR1 SNHLY and CDR2 FYNNEI. With 7 bases removed from V and 3 bases from J, the gap between germline ends came to 15 bases.

In its sample, this clonotype was seen many times. The V call is TRBV2, the J call TRBJ2-1, with 7 bases lining up with TRBD2. V lost 6 bases, J lost 9 bases, and 5 bases stayed unmatched. This CDR3 spans 12 amino acids. Germline CDR1 SNHLY, CDR2 FYNNEI. CDR3 sequence (DNA): TGTGCCAGCAGGGGAACTAGCGCTGAGCAGTTCTTC. Amino acids: CASRGTSAEQFF.

The sample holds many counts of this clonotype. The V gene is TRBV28, the J gene TRBJ2-4; maybe TRBD2 (5 bases). Trimming shortened V by 2 bases and J by 4 bases, and 12 bases separated the two germline ends. The CDR3 contains 15 residues. CDR1 MDHEN and CDR2 SYDVKM come from the germline V gene. CDR3 protein: CASSLGGPSKNIQYF. In DNA, the CDR3 is TGTGCCAGCAGTTTAGGAGGTCCCTCAAAAAACATTCAGTACTTC.

This clonotype was picked up many times. V gene TRBV24-1 combines with J gene TRBJ1-5; D gene unclear. Germline V CDR1 and CDR2: KGHDR, SFDVKD. There are 13 residues in the CDR3. V shed 3 bases and J shed 7 bases, with 9 bases lying between them. The CDR3 DNA is TGTGCCACCAGTGATAATGTCGGACAGCCCCAGCATTTT. Residues: CATSDNVGQPQHF.

On this clonotype: This may arise from a read error, as a much more abundant clone is one base away. J is TRBJ2-7 and V is TRBV7-9; perhaps TRBD1 as D (6 bases). The CDR3 is made up of 16 amino acids. Germline-derived CDR1 and CDR2 are SEHNR and FQNEAQ (reference sequence). The CDR3 loop reads CTSSDRDMSSSYEQYF. CDR3 nucleotides: TGTACCAGCAGCGACCGGGACATGTCTAGCTCCTACGAGCAGTACTTC.

This rearrangement joins TRBV9 to TRBJ1-5; weak D call: TRBD1 (5 bases). The V gene lost 7 bases and the J gene lost 0 bases, with 11 bases spanning the gap. Per the germline V gene, CDR1 is SGDLS and CDR2 is YYNGEE. CDR3 length: 14 residues. This CDR3 reads CASAGGDSNQPQHF. DNA for the CDR3: TGTGCCAGCGCCGGGGGGGATAGCAATCAGCCCCAGCATTTT.

This clonotype showed up many times. The chain uses TRBV5-4 and TRBJ2-7; 7 nucleotides line up with TRBD2. CDR1 and CDR2 (germline): SGHNT, YYREEE (reference sequence). This CDR3 is 15 amino acids long. The junction had 9 bases not matched to a gene; V was cut back by 3 bases and J by 3 bases. The CDR3 here is CASSWGAGEYYEQYF. The CDR3 region has the DNA TGTGCCAGCAGCTGGGGCGCGGGGGAGTACTACGAGCAGTACTTC.

V usage is TRBV3-1 and J usage is TRBJ2-5; TRBD2 matches at 12 bases. This CDR3 is 16 amino acids long. Germline-derived CDR1 and CDR2 are LGHDT and YNNKEL (reference sequence). Trimming at V came to 2 bases and at J to 4 bases, leaving 5 bases not matched to a gene. The CDR3 is CASSQQGLAGRETQYF. The CDR3 bases are TGTGCCAGCAGCCAACAAGGACTAGCGGGGCGAGAGACCCAGTACTTC.

The genes are TRBV13 and TRBJ2-7; TRBD1 is a possible D gene (6 bases). CDR1 is PRHDT and CDR2 is FYEKMQ in the germline V gene (reference sequence). This CDR3 spans 16 amino acids. Trimming removed 4 bases at V and 1 base at J, with 17 bases between. CDR3 loop: CASSYRMGAASYEQYF. The CDR3 DNA is TGTGCCAGCAGCTACCGAATGGGGGCAGCTTCCTACGAGCAGTACTTC.

Of note for this clonotype: A clone one base away is much larger, so this may be a read error. The chain employs TRBV2 and TRBJ1-1, with TRBD1 as a possible D gene (6 bases). This CDR3 spans 15 amino acids. V was trimmed by 7 bases and J by 6 bases, leaving 21 bases between them. Looked up from germline, CDR1 is SNHLY and CDR2 is FYNNEI. CDR3 region: CASTRTAGADAEAFF. DNA for the CDR3: TGTGCCAGCACCCGTACGGCAGGGGCGGACGCTGAAGCTTTCTTT.

A note on this clonotype: This could be a read error, since a much larger clone is one nucleotide away. The chain carries TRBV27 and TRBJ2-1; D perhaps matches TRBD2 (6 bases). The CDR3 covers 13 residues. In germline, CDR1 is MNHEY, CDR2 SMNVEV (reference sequence). DNA of the CDR3: TGTGCCAACAGTTTTTCCGGGGGCAATGAGCAGTTCTTC. Its protein product is CANSFSGGNEQFF.

Comment on this clonotype: Since a much larger clone is just one base distant, this may be a read error. The chain is built from TRBV30 and TRBJ2-3, with D possibly being TRBD1 (6 bases). This CDR3 spans 15 amino acids. Between the trimmed V and J ends, which lost 2 bases and 2 bases, there was a span of 14 bases. Germline V gene lookup returns CDR1 GTSNPN and CDR2 SVGIG (reference sequence). The CDR3 loop reads CAWSLDGGSTDTQYF. CDR3 sequence (DNA): TGTGCCTGGAGTCTAGATGGGGGCTCCACAGATACGCAGTATTTT. The complete variable domain, with remaining parts taken from reference TRBV30 and TRBJ2-3, reads SQTIHQWPATLVQPVGSPLSLECTVEGTSNPNLYWYRQAAGRGLQLLFYSVGIGQISSEVPQNLSASRPQDRQFILSSKKLLLSDSGFYLCAWSLDGGSTDTQYFGPGTRLTVL.

In the case of this clonotype: A much bigger clone sits one base away, suggesting this may be a read error. V and J are TRBV6-2 or TRBV6-3 and TRBJ2-7, with TRBD1 matching over 8 bases. The V and J ends lost 6 bases and 5 bases, in that order; junction bases with no gene match: 12. The CDR3 extends over 15 amino acids. Germline CDR1 is MNHEY and CDR2 is SVGEGT. Written as DNA, the CDR3 is TGTGCCAGCAGATGGCTATGGACAGGGAGGAACGAGCAGTACTTC. Residues: CASRWLWTGRNEQYF.

For this clonotype: A single base separates this from a much larger clone, so it may be a read error. CDR3 region: CASSSPGASTEEQYF. In DNA, the CDR3 is TGTGCCAGCAGCTCTCCCGGGGCTAGCACCGAGGAGCAGTACTTC. The J gene is TRBJ2-7, the V gene TRBV7-9, with D perhaps TRBD1 or TRBD2 (5 bases each). This CDR3 contains 15 residues. Trimming cost V 4 bases and J 7 bases, with 20 bases left between them. Germline loops: CDR1 SEHNR, CDR2 FQNEAQ (reference sequence). The full variable domain, rest sourced from reference TRBV7-9 and TRBJ2-7, is DTGVSQNPRHKITKRGQNVTFRCDPISEHNRLYWYRQTLGQGPEFLTYFQNEAQLEKSRLLSDRFSAERPKGSFSTLEIQRTEQGDSAMYLCASSSPGASTEEQYFGPGTRLTVT.

This clonotype was observed many times. The chain couples TRBV7-9 to TRBJ1-1, with D hard to call. Germline CDR1 and CDR2: SEHNR and FQNEAQ (reference sequence). V lost 8 bases and J lost 0, with 19 bases in between. This CDR3 region has 16 residues. The CDR3 sequence: CASLPGGPIMNTEAFF. CDR3 bases: TGTGCCAGCCTACCGGGCGGACCTATCATGAACACTGAAGCTTTCTTT.

This clonotype has ten or more counts. The J gene is TRBJ1-6, the V gene TRBV6-5; D might be TRBD1 (5 bases). Looked up from germline, CDR1 is MNHEY and CDR2 is SVGAGI. CDR3 length equals 14 residues. Trimming took 6 bases from V and 13 from J, leaving 19 bases between them. The CDR3 region has the DNA TGTGCCAGCAGCCCCGGGGCCTCGCCCTATCCCCTCCACTTT. As protein: CASSPGASPYPLHF.

In its sample, this clonotype was seen a few times. The chain couples TRBV29-1 to TRBJ2-1; the match to TRBD2 covers 8 bases. CDR1 and CDR2 (germline): SQVTM, ANQGSEA. The CDR3 spans 16 residues. The ends lost 3 bases at V and 6 bases at J; junction bases unmatched: 13. CDR3 protein: CSVERGLRGGGNEQFF. Written as DNA, the CDR3 is TGCAGCGTTGAGAGAGGCCTACGGGGGGGCGGCAATGAGCAGTTCTTC.

This clonotype was counted ten times or more. The rearrangement uses TRBV27 and TRBJ2-3, with 9 bases aligning to TRBD2. The germline gives CDR1 MNHEY, CDR2 SMNVEV (reference sequence). Trimming took 4 bases from V and 3 from J; bases not matched to a gene: 5. This CDR3 region has 15 residues. The CDR3 loop reads CASSYVLAGTDTQYF. The CDR3 DNA reads TGTGCCAGCAGTTACGTACTAGCGGGTACAGATACGCAGTATTTT.

The CDR3 spells CAWIIGNNEQFF. As DNA, the CDR3 is TGTGCCTGGATAATAGGGAACAATGAGCAGTTCTTC. The chain has TRBV30 and TRBJ2-1; D gene uncertain. With 4 bases removed from V and 5 bases from J, the gap between germline ends came to 9 bases. This CDR3 has 12 amino acids. From germline, CDR1 is GTSNPN and CDR2 SVGIG (reference sequence).

This clonotype was recorded many times. The CDR3 region has the DNA TGTGCCACCTCCGGGACCCAGGCCACCTACGAGCAGTACTTC. Amino acids: CATSGTQATYEQYF. The chain combines TRBV10-3 with TRBJ2-7; D may be TRBD1 or TRBD2 (5 bases each). The CDR3 consists of 14 residues. Germline-derived CDR1 and CDR2 are ENHRY and SYGVKD. V lost 10 bases, J lost 2 bases, and 18 bases lay in between.

In its sample, this clonotype was seen once. A much larger clonotype is one base distant, so this may be a read error. The genes are TRBV2 and TRBJ1-4; D may be TRBD1 (5 bases). The germline V gene encodes CDR1 SNHLY and CDR2 FYNNEI. This CDR3 contains 14 residues. The CDR3 sequence: CASSADSANEKPFF. CDR3 nucleotide sequence: TGTGCCAGCAGTGCCGACAGTGCTAATGAAAAACCGTTTTTT.

This clonotype was seen a few times. The chain links TRBV6-2 or TRBV6-3 to TRBJ2-5, with TRBD2 as a possible D gene (5 bases). Between the trimmed V and J ends, which lost 2 bases and 3 bases, there was a span of 7 bases. Germline values: CDR1 MNHEY, CDR2 SVGEGT. This CDR3 is built from 13 residues. The CDR3 protein is CASSYRREETQYF. The CDR3 DNA sequence: TGTGCCAGCAGTTACAGGCGGGAAGAGACCCAGTACTTC.

The V call is TRBV6-2 or TRBV6-3, the J call TRBJ2-7; no clear D gene. V lost 4 bases to trimming and J lost 0 bases, with 16 bases between them. Germline V CDR1 and CDR2: MNHEY, SVGEGT. The CDR3 sequence is 16 residues long. The CDR3 region is CASSFPELGSSYEQYF. The CDR3 bases are TGTGCCAGCAGTTTCCCTGAGTTAGGGTCCTCCTACGAGCAGTACTTC.

The gene calls are TRBV12-2 and TRBJ2-5. TRBV12-2 is reported as a pseudogene. There are 11 residues in the CDR3. CDR3 sequence (DNA): TGTGCAAGTCGCCCTCAGGAGACCCAGTACTTC. Translation: CASRPQETQYF.

Points on this clonotype: This may come from a read error, since a much larger clone is one base off. The chain has TRBV11-2 and TRBJ1-3; possibly TRBD1 for D (5 bases). The V gene's germline CDR1 is SGHAT and CDR2 FQNNGV. The CDR3 runs to 16 residues. The CDR3 region has the DNA TGTGCCAGCAGCCCAGACAGCATAATCTCTGGAAACACCGTATATTTT. Protein product: CASSPDSIISGNTVYF.

This clonotype was seen ten or more times. This rearrangement joins TRBV12-3 or TRBV12-4 to TRBJ2-7; no clear D gene. Trimming removed 1 base from V and 5 bases from J, with 9 bases in between. The length of the CDR3 is 13 residues. This chain's CDR3 is CASSLGPADEQYF. CDR3 nucleotide sequence: TGTGCCAGCAGTTTAGGACCCGCCGACGAGCAGTACTTC.